These 8 T cell receptor beta chains were all obtained from the same sample, sequenced in a study of blood T cell repertoires in COVID-19. Method: immunoSEQ multiplex PCR; TCRdb's copy keeps in-frame clones and lacks some. The data contain under 450,000 clones, around 84% of them seen just once; the ten biggest clones take up around 1%. Sequencing was carried out using peripheral blood. These TCRs come from a human donor with acute or convalescent COVID-19. The donor label of this sample is uncertain.

Comment on this clone: This sample includes further DNA sequences coding for the same CDR3. The J gene is TRBJ1-2, the V gene TRBV5-1; TRBD1 matches 8 bases. The length of the CDR3 is 13 residues. From germline, CDR1 is SGHRS and CDR2 YFSETQ. The J segment lost 6 bases and the V segment lost 1 base, leaving 2 bases of the junction unmatched. CDR3 sequence: CASSLTGGDGYTF. The CDR3 DNA reads TGCGCCAGCAGCTTGACAGGGGGTGATGGCTACACCTTC. The whole variable domain, remainder taken from reference TRBV5-1 and TRBJ1-2, is KAGVTQTPRYLIKTRGQQVTLSCSPISGHRSVSWYQQTPGQGLQFLFEYFSETQRNKGNFPGRFSGRQFSNSRSEMNVSTLELGDSALYLCASSLTGGDGYTFGSGTRLTVV.

This sequence joins TRBV5-1 and TRBJ1-2; a possible D gene is TRBD1 (5 bases). V was trimmed by 3 bases and J by 3 bases, leaving 15 bases between them. This CDR3 comprises 15 residues. The germline gives CDR1 SGHRS, CDR2 YFSETQ. The CDR3 nucleotides are TGCGCCAGCAGCTCGGGGGGGTACCTGGACTATGGCTACACCTTC. As protein: CASSSGGYLDYGYTF.

This clone occurred many times. The gene calls are TRBV5-4 and TRBJ2-3; D not resolved. The CDR3 is 15 residues long. V lost 0 bases and J lost 2, with 10 bases in between. CDR1 is SGHNT, CDR2 YYREEE, per germline (reference sequence). CDR3: CASSLANDFTDTQYF. In DNA, the CDR3 is TGTGCCAGCAGCTTGGCCAATGACTTCACAGATACGCAGTATTTT. The full variable domain, its missing parts supplied by reference TRBV5-4 and TRBJ2-3, is ETGVTQSPTHLIKTRGQQVTLRCSSQSGHNTVSWYQQALGQGPQFIFQYYREEENGRGNFPPRFSGLQFPNYSSELNVNALELDDSALYLCASSLANDFTDTQYFGPGTRLTVL.

The chain is built from TRBV19 and TRBJ2-7; D possibly corresponds to TRBD1 (5 bases). Trimming left V 5 bases short and J 4 bases short, with 12 bases between. Germline lookup yields CDR1 LNHDA and CDR2 SQIVND (reference sequence). This CDR3 contains 13 residues. As DNA, the CDR3 is TGTGCCAGTAGTCCGGCAGGGCAGTACGAGCAGTACTTC. This translates into CASSPAGQYEQYF.

The chain carries TRBV15 and TRBJ1-1, with 9 positions matching TRBD1. The trim removed 1 base at V and 8 bases at J, leaving 2 bases unmatched. There are 13 residues in the CDR3. In germline, CDR1 is LNHNV, CDR2 YYDKDF (reference sequence). DNA of the CDR3: TGTGCCACCAGCAGAGTTGGACAGGGGGAAGCTTTCTTT. Its translation is CATSRVGQGEAFF.

The genes are TRBV27 and TRBJ1-1, with 8 bases matching TRBD1. V dropped 5 bases and J dropped 2; count of bases not matched to a gene: 4. The CDR3 has 14 residues. Germline values: CDR1 MNHEY, CDR2 SMNVEV (reference sequence). CDR3 sequence (DNA): TGTGCCAGCAGTGCGGACAGGGTCAACACTGAAGCTTTCTTT. It specifies CASSADRVNTEAFF.

The count of this clone is one. The chain employs TRBV7-2 and TRBJ1-5; the match to TRBD1 covers 7 bases. This CDR3 comprises 14 residues. Germline CDR1 SGHTA, CDR2 FQGNSA. Trimming took 5 bases from V and 8 from J; bases not matched to a gene: 9. The CDR3 region is CASSRKGATEPQHF. The DNA of the CDR3 is TGTGCCAGCAGCCGGAAGGGGGCTACGGAGCCCCAGCATTTT.

The chain carries TRBV10-3 and TRBJ2-3, with 12 bases identical to TRBD2. The CDR3 contains 16 residues. The V gene end was trimmed by 3 bases and the J gene end by 4 bases; junction bases not matched to a gene: 5. CDR1 is ENHRY and CDR2 is SYGVKD in the germline V gene. The CDR3 DNA follows: TGTGCCATCAGTGAACCTAGCGGGGGGGCCCCAGATACGCAGTATTTT. This gives the protein CAISEPSGGAPDTQYF.